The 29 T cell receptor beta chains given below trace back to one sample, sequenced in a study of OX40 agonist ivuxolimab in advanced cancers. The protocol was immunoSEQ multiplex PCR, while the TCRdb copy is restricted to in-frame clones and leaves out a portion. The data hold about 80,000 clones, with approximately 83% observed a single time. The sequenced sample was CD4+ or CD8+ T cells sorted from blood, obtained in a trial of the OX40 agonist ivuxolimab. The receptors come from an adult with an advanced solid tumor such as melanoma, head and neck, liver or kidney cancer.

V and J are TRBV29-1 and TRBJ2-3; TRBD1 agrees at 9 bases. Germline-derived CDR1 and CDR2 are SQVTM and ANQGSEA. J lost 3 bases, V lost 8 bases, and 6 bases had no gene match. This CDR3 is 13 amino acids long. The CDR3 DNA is TGCAGCACTGGACAGGGGCAAACAGATACGCAGTATTTT. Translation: CSTGQGQTDTQYF.

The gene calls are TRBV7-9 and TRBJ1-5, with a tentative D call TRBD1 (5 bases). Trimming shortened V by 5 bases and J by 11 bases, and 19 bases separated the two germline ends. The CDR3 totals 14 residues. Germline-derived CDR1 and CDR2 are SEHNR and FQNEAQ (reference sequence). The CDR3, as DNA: TGTGCCAGCAGCAACGACCTGGCGGGGGGGACCCAGCATTTT. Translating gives CASSNDLAGGTQHF.

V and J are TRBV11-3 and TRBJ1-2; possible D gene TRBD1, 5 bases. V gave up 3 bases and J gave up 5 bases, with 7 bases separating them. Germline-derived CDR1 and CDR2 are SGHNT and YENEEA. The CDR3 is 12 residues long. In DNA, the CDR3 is TGTGCCAGCAGCTTGGGGGGGTATGGCTACACCTTC. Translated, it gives CASSLGGYGYTF.

The CDR3 region is CASRGVGPPYEQYF. CDR3 DNA: TGTGCCAGCAGGGGGGTAGGGCCACCCTACGAGCAGTACTTC. The V call is TRBV2, the J call TRBJ2-7; D possibly matches TRBD1 or TRBD2 (5 bases each). CDR1 SNHLY and CDR2 FYNNEI come from the germline V gene. With 6 bases removed from V and 2 bases from J, the gap between germline ends came to 14 bases. The CDR3 totals 14 residues. The whole variable domain, filled in from reference TRBV2 and TRBJ2-7, reads EPEVTQTPSHQVTQMGQEVILRCVPISNHLYFYWYRQILGQKVEFLVSFYNNEISEKSEIFDDQFSVERPDGSNFTLKIRSTKLEDSAMYFCASRGVGPPYEQYFGPGTRLTVT.

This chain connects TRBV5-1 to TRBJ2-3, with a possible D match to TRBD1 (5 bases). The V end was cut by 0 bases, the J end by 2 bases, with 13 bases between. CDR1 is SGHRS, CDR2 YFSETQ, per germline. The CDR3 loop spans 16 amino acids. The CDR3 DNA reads TGCGCCAGCAGCTTGGAGGGGTGGCTGGCCACAGATACGCAGTATTTT. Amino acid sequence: CASSLEGWLATDTQYF.

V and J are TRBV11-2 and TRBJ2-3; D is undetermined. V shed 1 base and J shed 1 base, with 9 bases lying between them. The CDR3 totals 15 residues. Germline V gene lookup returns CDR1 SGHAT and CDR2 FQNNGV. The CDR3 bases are TGTGCCAGCAGCTTAGGTACCGGTCGCACAGATACGCAGTATTTT. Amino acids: CASSLGTGRTDTQYF.

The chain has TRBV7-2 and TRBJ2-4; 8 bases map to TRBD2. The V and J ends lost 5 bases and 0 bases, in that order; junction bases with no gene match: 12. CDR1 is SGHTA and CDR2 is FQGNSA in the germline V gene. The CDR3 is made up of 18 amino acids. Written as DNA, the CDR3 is TGTGCCAGCAGCCCACAACCCGGGGGGGCCCCAGCCAAAAACATTCAGTACTTC. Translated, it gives CASSPQPGGAPAKNIQYF.

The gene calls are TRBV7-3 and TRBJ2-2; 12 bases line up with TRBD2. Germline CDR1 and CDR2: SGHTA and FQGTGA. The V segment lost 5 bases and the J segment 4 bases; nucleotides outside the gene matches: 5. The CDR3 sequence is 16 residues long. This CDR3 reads CASSPSSGGGTGELFF. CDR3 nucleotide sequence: TGTGCCAGCAGCCCGTCTAGCGGGGGGGGCACCGGGGAGCTGTTTTTT. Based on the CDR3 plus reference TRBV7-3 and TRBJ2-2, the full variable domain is GAGVSQTPSNKVTEKGKYVELRCDPISGHTALYWYRQSLGQGPEFLIYFQGTGAADDSGLPNDRFFAVRPEGSVSTLKIQRTERGDSAVYLCASSPSSGGGTGELFFGEGSRLTVL.

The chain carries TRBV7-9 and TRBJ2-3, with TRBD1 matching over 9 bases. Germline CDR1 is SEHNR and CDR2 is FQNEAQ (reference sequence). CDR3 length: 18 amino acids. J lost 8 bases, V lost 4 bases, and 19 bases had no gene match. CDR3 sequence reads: CASSSTGTPHRGRGTQYF. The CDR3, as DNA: TGTGCCAGCAGCTCCACGGGAACCCCCCACAGGGGGCGGGGTACGCAGTATTTT.

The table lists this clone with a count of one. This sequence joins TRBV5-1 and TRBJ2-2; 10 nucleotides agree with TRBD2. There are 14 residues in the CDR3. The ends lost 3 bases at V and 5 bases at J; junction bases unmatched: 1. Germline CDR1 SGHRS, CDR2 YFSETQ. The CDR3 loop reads CASSYSGGTGELFF. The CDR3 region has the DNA TGCGCCAGCAGCTATAGCGGGGGGACCGGGGAGCTGTTTTTT.

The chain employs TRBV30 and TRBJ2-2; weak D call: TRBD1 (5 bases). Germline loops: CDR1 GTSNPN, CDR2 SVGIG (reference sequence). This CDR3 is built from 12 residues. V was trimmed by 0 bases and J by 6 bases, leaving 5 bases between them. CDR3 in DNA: TGTGCCTGGAGTGTAGGGGCCGGGGAGCTGTTTTTT. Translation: CAWSVGAGELFF.

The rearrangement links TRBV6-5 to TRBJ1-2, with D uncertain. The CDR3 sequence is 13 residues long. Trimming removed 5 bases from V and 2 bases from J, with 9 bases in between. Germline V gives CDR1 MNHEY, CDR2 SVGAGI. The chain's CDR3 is CASSKQTNYGYTF. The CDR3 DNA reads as TGTGCCAGCAGTAAACAGACCAACTATGGCTACACCTTC.

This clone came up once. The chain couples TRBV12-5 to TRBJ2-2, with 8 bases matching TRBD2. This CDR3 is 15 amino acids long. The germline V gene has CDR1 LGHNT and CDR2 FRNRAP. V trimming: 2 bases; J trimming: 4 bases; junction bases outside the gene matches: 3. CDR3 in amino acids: CASGLRAGGTGELFF. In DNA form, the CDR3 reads TGTGCTAGTGGTTTGAGGGCGGGAGGCACCGGGGAGCTGTTTTTT.

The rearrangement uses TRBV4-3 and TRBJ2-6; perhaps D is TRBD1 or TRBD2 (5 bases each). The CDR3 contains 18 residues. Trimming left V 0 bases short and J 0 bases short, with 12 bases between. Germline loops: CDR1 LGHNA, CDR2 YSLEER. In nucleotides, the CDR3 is TGCGCCAGCAGCCAAGATGGGACGAGGACCTCTGGGGCCAACGTCCTGACTTTC. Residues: CASSQDGTRTSGANVLTF.

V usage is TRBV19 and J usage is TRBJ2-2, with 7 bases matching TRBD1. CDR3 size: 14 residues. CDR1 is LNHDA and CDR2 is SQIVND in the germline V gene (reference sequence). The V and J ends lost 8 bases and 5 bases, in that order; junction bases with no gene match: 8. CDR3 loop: CASYRDSRTGELFF. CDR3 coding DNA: TGTGCCAGTTACCGGGACAGCCGGACCGGGGAGCTGTTTTTT.

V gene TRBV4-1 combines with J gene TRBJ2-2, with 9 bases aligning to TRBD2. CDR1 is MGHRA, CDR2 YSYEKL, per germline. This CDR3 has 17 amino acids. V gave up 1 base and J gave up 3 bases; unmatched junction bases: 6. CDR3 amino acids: CASSQAPSGVYTGELFF. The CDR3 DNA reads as TGCGCCAGCAGCCAAGCCCCTAGCGGGGTTTACACCGGGGAGCTGTTTTTT.

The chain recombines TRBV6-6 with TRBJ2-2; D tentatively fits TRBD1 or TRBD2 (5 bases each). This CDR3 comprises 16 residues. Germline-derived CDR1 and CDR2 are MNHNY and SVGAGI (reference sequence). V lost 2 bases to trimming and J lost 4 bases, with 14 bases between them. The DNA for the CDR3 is TGTGCCAGCAGTTACGGGACCCCGGCGGGCACCGGGGAGCTGTTTTTT. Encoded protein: CASSYGTPAGTGELFF.

The CDR3: CAIRSGADREQYF. DNA for the CDR3: TGTGCCATCAGATCGGGGGCTGATCGAGAGCAGTACTTC. This sequence joins TRBV10-3 and TRBJ2-7; D tentatively fits TRBD1 or TRBD2 (6 bases each). Trimming stripped 6 bases from V and 7 bases from J, with 16 bases between. Germline V CDR1 and CDR2: ENHRY, SYGVKD. The CDR3 has 13 amino acids.

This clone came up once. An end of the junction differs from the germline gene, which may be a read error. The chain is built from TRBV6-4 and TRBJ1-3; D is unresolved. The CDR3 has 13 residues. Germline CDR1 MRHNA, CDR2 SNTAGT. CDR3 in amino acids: CASSDPRFPGRHF. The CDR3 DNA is TGTGCCAGCAGTGACCCCCGATTTCCGGGCCGACATTTT.

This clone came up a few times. The CDR3, as DNA: TGTGCCAGCAGCCCGCCAGGGTGGTCCTATAATTCACCCCTCCACTTT. Its translation is CASSPPGWSYNSPLHF. The chain recombines TRBV7-9 with TRBJ1-6; D is perhaps TRBD1 (5 bases). V lost 5 bases, J lost 1 base, and 12 bases lay in between. Per the germline V gene, CDR1 is SEHNR and CDR2 is FQNEAQ (reference sequence). The CDR3 has 16 residues.

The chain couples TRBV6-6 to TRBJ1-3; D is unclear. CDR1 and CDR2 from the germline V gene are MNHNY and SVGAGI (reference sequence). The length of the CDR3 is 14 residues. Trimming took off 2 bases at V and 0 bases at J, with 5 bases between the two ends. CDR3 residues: CASSYASSGNTIYF. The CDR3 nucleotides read TGTGCCAGCAGTTACGCCAGCTCTGGAAACACCATATATTTT.

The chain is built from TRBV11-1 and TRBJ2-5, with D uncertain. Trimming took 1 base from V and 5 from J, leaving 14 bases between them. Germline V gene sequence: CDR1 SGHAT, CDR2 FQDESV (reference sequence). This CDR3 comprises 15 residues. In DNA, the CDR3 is TGTGCCAGCAGCTTAGATCCAGGCAATTGGGAGACCCAGTACTTC. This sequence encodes CASSLDPGNWETQYF.

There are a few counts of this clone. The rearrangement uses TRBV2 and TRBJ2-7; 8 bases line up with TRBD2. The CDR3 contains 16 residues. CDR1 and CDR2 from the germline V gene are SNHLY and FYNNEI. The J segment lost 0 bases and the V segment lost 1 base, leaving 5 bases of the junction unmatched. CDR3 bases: TGTGCCAGCAGTGAAGAGAGAAGCGGGAGCTCCTACGAGCAGTACTTC. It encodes CASSEERSGSSYEQYF.

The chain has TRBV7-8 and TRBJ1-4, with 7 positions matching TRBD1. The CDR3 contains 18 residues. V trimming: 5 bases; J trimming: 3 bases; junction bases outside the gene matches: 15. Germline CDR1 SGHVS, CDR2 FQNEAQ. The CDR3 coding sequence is TGTGCCAGCAGCCTAGTAGGGGGCTCGCCGGTATCTAATGAAAAACTGTTTTTT. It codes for CASSLVGGSPVSNEKLFF.

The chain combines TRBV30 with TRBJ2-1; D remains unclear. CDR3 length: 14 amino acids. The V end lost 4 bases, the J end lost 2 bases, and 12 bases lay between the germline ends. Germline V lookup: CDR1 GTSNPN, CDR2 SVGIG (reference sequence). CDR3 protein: CAWTLQNTYNEQFF. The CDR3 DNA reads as TGTGCCTGGACCCTTCAGAATACCTACAATGAGCAGTTCTTC. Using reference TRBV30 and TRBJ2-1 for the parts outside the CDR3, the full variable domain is SQTIHQWPATLVQPVGSPLSLECTVEGTSNPNLYWYRQAAGRGLQLLFYSVGIGQISSEVPQNLSASRPQDRQFILSSKKLLLSDSGFYLCAWTLQNTYNEQFFGPGTRLTVL.

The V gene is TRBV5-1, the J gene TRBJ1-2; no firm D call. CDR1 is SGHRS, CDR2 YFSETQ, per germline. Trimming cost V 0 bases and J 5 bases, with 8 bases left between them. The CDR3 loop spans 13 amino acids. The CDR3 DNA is TGCGCCAGCAGCTTGGAGTGGTCTTATGGCTACACCTTC. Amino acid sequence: CASSLEWSYGYTF.

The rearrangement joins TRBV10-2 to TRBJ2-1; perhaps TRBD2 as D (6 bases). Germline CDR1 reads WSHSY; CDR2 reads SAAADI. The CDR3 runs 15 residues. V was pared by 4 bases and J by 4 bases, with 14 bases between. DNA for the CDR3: TGCGCCAGCAGTGGAACAGGCGGGGAGTACAATGAGCAGTTCTTC. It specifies CASSGTGGEYNEQFF.

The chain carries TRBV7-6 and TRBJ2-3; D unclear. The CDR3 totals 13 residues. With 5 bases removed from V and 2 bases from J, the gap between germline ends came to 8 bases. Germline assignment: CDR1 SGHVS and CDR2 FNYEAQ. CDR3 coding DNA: TGTGCCAGCAGCCCTACCTACACAGATACGCAGTATTTT. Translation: CASSPTYTDTQYF. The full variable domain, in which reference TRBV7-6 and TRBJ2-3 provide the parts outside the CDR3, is GAGVSQSPRYKVTKRGQDVALRCDPISGHVSLYWYRQALGQGPEFLTYFNYEAQQDKSGLPNDRFSAERPEGSISTLTIQRTEQRDSAMYRCASSPTYTDTQYFGPGTRLTVL.

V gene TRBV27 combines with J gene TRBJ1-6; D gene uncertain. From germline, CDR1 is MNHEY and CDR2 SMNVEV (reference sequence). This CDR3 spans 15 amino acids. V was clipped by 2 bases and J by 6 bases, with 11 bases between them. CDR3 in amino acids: CASSLRANFNSPLHF. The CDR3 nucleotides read TGTGCCAGCAGTTTAAGGGCCAATTTTAATTCACCCCTCCACTTT.